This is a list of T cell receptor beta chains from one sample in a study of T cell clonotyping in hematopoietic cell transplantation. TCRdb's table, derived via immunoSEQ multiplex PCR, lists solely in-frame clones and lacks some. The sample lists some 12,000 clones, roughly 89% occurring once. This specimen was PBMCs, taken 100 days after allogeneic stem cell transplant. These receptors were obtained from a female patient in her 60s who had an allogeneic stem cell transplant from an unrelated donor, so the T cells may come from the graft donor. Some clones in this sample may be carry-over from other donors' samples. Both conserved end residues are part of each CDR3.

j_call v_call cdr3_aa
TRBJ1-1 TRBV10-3 CAISSQQNTEAFF
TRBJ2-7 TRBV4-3 CASSQDSLAGVLYEQYF
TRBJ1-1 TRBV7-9 CASSGGSYGTEAFF
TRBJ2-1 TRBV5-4 CASSLSAVGGEQFF
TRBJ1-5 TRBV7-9 CASSLEGAYQPQHF
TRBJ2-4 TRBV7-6 CASSLGPEAKNIQYF
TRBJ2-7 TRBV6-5 CASSYSMDLSYEQYF
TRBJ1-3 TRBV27 CASRGQGIYCSSGNTIYF
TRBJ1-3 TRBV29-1 CSVGGWDLAGNTIYF
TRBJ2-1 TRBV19 CASRLAGAYNEQFF
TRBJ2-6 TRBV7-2 CASSLASGRSGANVLTF
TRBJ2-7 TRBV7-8 CASSPGRFSYEQYF
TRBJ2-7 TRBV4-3 CASSQGTGLAGVYEQYF
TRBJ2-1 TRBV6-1 CASSEKGELAGVLRDEQFF
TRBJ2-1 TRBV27 CASRTSDRGVSYNEQFF
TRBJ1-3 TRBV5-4 CASSFGNTIYF